This T cell receptor beta chain was obtained from a study of blood T cell repertoires in COVID-19 (dated by TCRdb to the early 2020s). In terms of the full investigation: The collaborator samples originated in the United States, Italy and Spain and spanned the acute and convalescent phases of COVID-19. Sample metadata almost always included a de-identified subject ID, COVID-19 status, age in years and sex. The repertoires were released in a freely available public database intended as a resource for research on the immune response to SARS-CoV-2. HLA class I and class II types, where available, came from metadata supplied by the sample provider rather than from assay-based typing. The samples were drawn from the first 160 participants of the ongoing ImmuneRACE study and from 1,200 or so subjects provided by 6 global collaborators. The prospective study material was composed of cDNA or gDNA derived from T cells, B-cell-depleted T cells, or PBMCs. Deeply sampled blood TCRbeta repertoires from subjects exposed to, actively infected with, or recovered from COVID-19 were included in the dataset.

Each collaborating institution followed its own protocols to collect whole blood in K2EDTA tubes. For TCRbeta analysis, collaborators shipped samples in one of three forms: frozen whole blood, isolated PBMCs, or DNA extracted from either of those sample types. Overall results and qualifications from the work: How much clinical and demographic metadata was included differed by source and by participant, and the metadata was provided uncurated.

Of note for this clone: Its antigen target is currently unknown. Base qualities are missing; no much larger clone stands one base away.

The immunoSEQ Assay, a bias-controlled multiplex PCR, was used to amplify TCRbeta CDR3 regions from genomic DNA. The source study handled its data this way. The number of nucleated cells in each sample was estimated by amplification of reference gene primers within the assay. Sequence reads were collapsed and filtered to measure the absolute abundance of every unique TCRbeta CDR3 rearrangement. For each sample, productive Simpson clonality was calculated as the square root of Simpson's diversity index across productive rearrangements. TCRdb retrieved this table from immuneACCESS and kept in-frame rearrangements only. Not all clones are present; in checked studies, unresolved V genes account for under half, and no reason is known for the remainder. V and J calls and clone size are as listed in that table; D and trimming were resolved from the DNA. This sample is represented by fewer than 350,000 clones; more than 85% of them were singletons. The top ten constitute about 4.6% of the sample.

CDR1 and CDR2, per the germline V gene (reference sequence), are GTSNPN and SVGIG. The CDR3 sequence holds 11 residues, the cysteine and phenylalanine included. Only CDR3 DNA remains: 33 bases, in frame from the first base. Between the V and J ends, shortened by 4 bases and 6 bases respectively, the junction contains 8 bases. The receptor chain draws on TRBV30 and TRBJ2-3, with the D gene too uncertain to name. The TCR sequence derives from a middle-aged man with acute or convalescent COVID-19. The sample was peripheral blood. The DNA sequence is given as TGTGCCTGGAACCTTCAGGATACGCAGTATTTT. It specifies CAWNLQDTQYF.